This paragraph covers one TCR beta chain sequence. This sample stems from a study of spatial heterogeneity in lung cancer. Study background: PBMC collected at follow-up were sequenced when available, a median of around 2 years after resection.

Each CDR3 protein is one row after TCRdb ran MiXCR on the 5' RACE reads. The sample records roughly 72,000 distinct CDR3 sequences, roughly 9% being singletons. Regarding time point: blood at routine non-recurrence follow-up after resection. Trimming took 4 bases from V and 2 from J, leaving 16 bases between them. This CDR3 region has 15 residues. Germline CDR1 is SGHRS and CDR2 is YFSETQ. This sample comprised PBMCs, obtained at follow-up. This sequence joins TRBV5-1 and TRBJ2-7; a possible D gene is TRBD1 (6 bases). This sequence originates from a female donor with early-stage non-small cell lung cancer. CDR3 loop: CASSGAGTTPYEQYF. CDR3 DNA sequence: TGCGCCAGCAGCGGTGCCGGGACAACTCCCTACGAGCAGTACTTC. Complete variable domain (other parts from reference TRBV5-1 and TRBJ2-7): KAGVTQTPRYLIKTRGQQVTLSCSPISGHRSVSWYQQTPGQGLQFLFEYFSETQRNKGNFPGRFSGRQFSNSRSEMNVSTLELGDSALYLCASSGAGTTPYEQYFGPGTRLTVT.